These T cell receptor beta chains were read from a single sample in a study of shared clonotypes between healthy human individuals. TCRdb's copy holds only in-frame clones and misses some; the assay was immunoSEQ multiplex PCR. The sample includes 400,000 to 600,000 clones, roughly three quarters of them seen just once. Sequencing was performed on PBMCs. The receptors come from a woman between 40 and 55 years old in good health. Some clones in this sample may be carry-over from other donors' samples. The CDR3 runs from the conserved cysteine through the conserved F or W. The order of the fields is J gene, V gene, CDR3 length, clone size, D gene, CDR3 DNA, CDR3 protein. The D gene is left open where the match is weak. Size is stated for part of the rows, as once, few or many counts, or as a class when the clone is expanded.

J: TRBJ2-2; V: TRBV9; length: 14; size: -; D: -; DNA: TGTGCCAGCAGCCCGCGCCCGGACACCGGGGAGCTGTTTTTT; CDR3: CASSPRPDTGELFF
J: TRBJ2-7; V: TRBV6-5; length: 15; size: few; D: -; DNA: TGTGCCAGCTGCTCTCTTCGGGGTAGCTCCTACGAGCAGTACTTC; CDR3: CASCSLRGSSYEQYF
J: TRBJ2-3; V: TRBV5-4; length: 17; size: -; D: TRBD2; DNA: TGTGCCAGCAGCCGGGGGGGACTAGCAGCTAGCACAGATACGCAGTATTTT; CDR3: CASSRGGLAASTDTQYF
J: TRBJ1-1; V: TRBV5-5; length: 14; size: -; D: -; DNA: TGTGCCAGCAGCGTGAGGGCAGGGGACACTGAAGCTTTCTTT; CDR3: CASSVRAGDTEAFF
J: TRBJ2-1; V: TRBV10-2; length: 12; size: -; D: -; DNA: TGCGCCAGCAGCACTAGATACAATGAGCAGTTCTTC; CDR3: CASSTRYNEQFF
J: TRBJ2-5; V: TRBV7-6; length: 13; size: -; D: TRBD1; DNA: TGTGCCAGCAGCGAGACAGGGGCGGAGACCCAGTACTTC; CDR3: CASSETGAETQYF
J: TRBJ1-1; V: TRBV7-8; length: 14; size: -; D: TRBD1; DNA: TGTGCCAGCAGCTTGGACAGGGGGAGGACTGAAGCTTTCTTT; CDR3: CASSLDRGRTEAFF
J: TRBJ1-5; V: TRBV27; length: 13; size: -; D: -; DNA: TGTGCCAGCAGTTTAGGCAGCCTACAGCCCCAGCATTTT; CDR3: CASSLGSLQPQHF
J: TRBJ2-7; V: TRBV6-4; length: 17; size: -; D: TRBD2; DNA: TGTGCCAGCAGTGACTCGCGGCGGGAGCGGGAGTCCTACGAGCAGTACTTC; CDR3: CASSDSRRERESYEQYF
J: TRBJ2-5; V: TRBV6-4; length: 15; size: -; D: TRBD1; DNA: TGTGCCAGCAGGAGGACAGGGTCGCAATGGGAGACCCAGTACTTC; CDR3: CASRRTGSQWETQYF
J: TRBJ2-7; V: TRBV6-1; length: 15; size: -; D: -; DNA: TGTGCCAGCACCACCCCGCAGGCAGGCCTCTACGAGCAGTACTTC; CDR3: CASTTPQAGLYEQYF
J: TRBJ2-5; V: TRBV5-1; length: 18; size: -; D: TRBD2; DNA: TGCGCCAGCAGCTCCGGGGCTAGCGGGAGGGTCGGGCAAGAGACCCAGTACTTC; CDR3: CASSSGASGRVGQETQYF
J: TRBJ2-2; V: TRBV14; length: 17; size: -; D: TRBD1; DNA: TGTGCCAGCAGCCAACTGACAGGGTTAGGCCCAAGTGGGGAGCTGTTTTTT; CDR3: CASSQLTGLGPSGELFF
J: TRBJ2-1; V: TRBV7-6; length: 17; size: -; D: TRBD2; DNA: TGTGCCAGCAGCATTCCGGGACTAGCGGGAGGGGACAATGAGCAGTTCTTC; CDR3: CASSIPGLAGGDNEQFF
J: TRBJ2-5; V: TRBV5-1; length: 12; size: -; D: -; DNA: TGCGCCAGCAGCTTGGGGGTAGAGACCCAGTACTTC; CDR3: CASSLGVETQYF
J: TRBJ1-1; V: TRBV5-1; length: 16; size: -; D: -; DNA: TGCGCCAGCAGCTTGGAGGGCCCACAGGGGAACACTGAAGCTTTCTTT; CDR3: CASSLEGPQGNTEAFF
J: TRBJ2-7; V: TRBV7-8; length: 22; size: -; D: TRBD2; DNA: TGTGCCAGCAGCGCGCAAACTGGACGACGGACTAGCGATGATCGGAACTCCTACGAGCAGTACTTC; CDR3: CASSAQTGRRTSDDRNSYEQYF
J: TRBJ2-7; V: TRBV7-2; length: 16; size: -; D: TRBD2; DNA: TGTGCCAGCAGCTTAAGTGCGGGAGGCAGCGGGTACGAGCAGTACTTC; CDR3: CASSLSAGGSGYEQYF
J: TRBJ1-4; V: TRBV27; length: 14; size: -; D: -; DNA: TGTGCCAGCGGTATCCGGGACATAAGCGAAAAACTGTTTTTT; CDR3: CASGIRDISEKLFF
J: TRBJ2-7; V: TRBV6-5; length: 16; size: -; D: TRBD2; DNA: TGTGCCAGCAGTTACGGGACTAGCGGGAGGCACTACGAGCAGTACTTC; CDR3: CASSYGTSGRHYEQYF
J: TRBJ2-7; V: TRBV7-9; length: 16; size: few; D: -; DNA: TGTGCCAGCAGCCGACCCCCTTCGGGGCCGGGTTACGAGCAGTACTTC; CDR3: CASSRPPSGPGYEQYF
J: TRBJ2-2; V: TRBV11-2; length: 15; size: -; D: TRBD2; DNA: TGTGCCAGCATCAAAGCGGGAGGCGCAACCGGGGAGCTGTTTTTT; CDR3: CASIKAGGATGELFF
J: TRBJ1-2; V: TRBV9; length: 14; size: -; D: -; DNA: TGTGCCAGCAGCTTAAGGCATACTAACTATGGCTACACCTTC; CDR3: CASSLRHTNYGYTF
J: TRBJ2-5; V: TRBV6-6; length: 15; size: few; D: -; DNA: TGTGCCAGCAGTTACCGCAGAGCAGGGCAAGAGACCCAGTACTTC; CDR3: CASSYRRAGQETQYF
J: TRBJ2-2; V: TRBV11-3; length: 15; size: -; D: TRBD1; DNA: TGTGCCAGCAGCTCCCGGACAGGGAACACCGGGGAGCTGTTTTTT; CDR3: CASSSRTGNTGELFF
J: TRBJ1-1; V: TRBV20-1; length: 10; size: few; D: -; DNA: TGCAGTGCTAGGGCTACTGAAGCTTTCTTT; CDR3: CSARATEAFF
J: TRBJ2-5; V: TRBV15; length: 15; size: -; D: -; DNA: TGTGCCACCAGCAGAGCCGGATTTGGGGTGGAGACCCAGTACTTC; CDR3: CATSRAGFGVETQYF
J: TRBJ2-3; V: TRBV5-1; length: 12; size: -; D: -; DNA: TGCGCCAGCAGCTTCTGGGCAGATACGCAGTATTTT; CDR3: CASSFWADTQYF
J: TRBJ2-1; V: TRBV2; length: 12; size: -; D: -; DNA: TGTGCCAGCAGTGAAGATGAACGGGAGCAGTTCTTC; CDR3: CASSEDEREQFF
J: TRBJ2-7; V: TRBV28; length: 15; size: -; D: TRBD1; DNA: TGTGCCAGCAGTTTATCAGGACAGGGGATTTACGAGCAGTACTTC; CDR3: CASSLSGQGIYEQYF
J: TRBJ1-5; V: TRBV6-1; length: 18; size: -; D: -; DNA: TGTGCCAGCAGTGAAGGAAGGTTGTTCACAGGGAGGGATCAGCCCCAGCATTTT; CDR3: CASSEGRLFTGRDQPQHF
J: TRBJ1-2; V: TRBV2; length: 12; size: -; D: -; DNA: TGTGCCAGCATAACCCTTCCCTATGGCTACACCTTC; CDR3: CASITLPYGYTF
J: TRBJ2-2; V: TRBV5-1; length: 22; size: -; D: TRBD2; DNA: TGCGCCAGCAGCTTCGGGGACATACCGGGACTAGCGGGAGAGAGGATCGCCGGGGAGCTGTTTTTT; CDR3: CASSFGDIPGLAGERIAGELFF
J: TRBJ2-1; V: TRBV4-3; length: 14; size: few; D: -; DNA: TGCGCCAGCAGCCAAGATTGGCTCACCAATGAGCAGTTCTTC; CDR3: CASSQDWLTNEQFF
J: TRBJ2-7; V: TRBV5-1; length: 15; size: -; D: TRBD1; DNA: TGCGCCAGCACCCGAGTCGGGACAGGGGGCGACGAGCAGTACTTC; CDR3: CASTRVGTGGDEQYF
J: TRBJ2-7; V: TRBV4-2; length: 15; size: -; D: TRBD2; DNA: TGTGCCAGCAGCCAACAGGCTAGCGGGAGTGGCGAGCAGTACTTC; CDR3: CASSQQASGSGEQYF
J: TRBJ1-3; V: TRBV10-3; length: 12; size: -; D: -; DNA: TGTGCCATCAGTGGGGACGGAAACACCATATATTTT; CDR3: CAISGDGNTIYF
J: TRBJ2-1; V: TRBV5-1; length: 17; size: many; D: TRBD2; DNA: TGCGCCAGCAGCTTTGAGGCTAGCGGGAGCTCCTACAATGAGCAGTTCTTC; CDR3: CASSFEASGSSYNEQFF
J: TRBJ1-3; V: TRBV21-1; length: 16; size: -; D: -; DNA: TGTGCCAGCAGTTGGGACACTTACACCTCTGGAAACACCATATATTTT; CDR3: CASSWDTYTSGNTIYF
J: TRBJ2-3; V: TRBV2; length: 14; size: many; D: TRBD2; DNA: TGTGCCAGCGAAGCGGGAGGACTCACAGATACGCAGTATTTT; CDR3: CASEAGGLTDTQYF
J: TRBJ2-2; V: TRBV11-2; length: 18; size: -; D: TRBD2; DNA: TGTGCCAGCAGCCCCGGACTAGCGGGAGGGCCGGGCACCGGGGAGCTGTTTTTT; CDR3: CASSPGLAGGPGTGELFF
J: TRBJ2-3; V: TRBV7-3; length: 17; size: -; D: TRBD1; DNA: TGTGCCAGCAGCTTAACGGGGACAGGGGGTCCCACAGATACGCAGTATTTT; CDR3: CASSLTGTGGPTDTQYF
J: TRBJ1-2; V: TRBV5-4; length: 13; size: few; D: -; DNA: TGTGCCAGCAGCTTGAGGGGAAGCTATGGCTACACCTTC; CDR3: CASSLRGSYGYTF
J: TRBJ2-7; V: TRBV14; length: 15; size: -; D: TRBD2; DNA: TGTGCCAGCAGCTACAGACTAGCGGGAGAGGGGGAGCAGTACTTC; CDR3: CASSYRLAGEGEQYF
J: TRBJ2-3; V: TRBV5-1; length: 15; size: -; D: -; DNA: TGCGCCAGCAGCTTGGTAGCGGAAATAGGGGATACGCAGTATTTT; CDR3: CASSLVAEIGDTQYF
J: TRBJ2-1; V: TRBV4-1; length: 17; size: -; D: TRBD2; DNA: TGCGCCAGCAGCCGCATGATAGCGGGAGGCAGTTGGGATGAGCAGTTCTTC; CDR3: CASSRMIAGGSWDEQFF
J: TRBJ1-2; V: TRBV28; length: 15; size: -; D: -; DNA: TGTGCCAGCAGTTTATCCCCGGGGGAAGCCAGTGGCTACACCTTC; CDR3: CASSLSPGEASGYTF
J: TRBJ1-3; V: TRBV7-8; length: 14; size: -; D: -; DNA: TGTGCCAGCAGCGTGGTGGAGCTTGGAAACACCATATATTTT; CDR3: CASSVVELGNTIYF
J: TRBJ2-3; V: TRBV9; length: 15; size: -; D: -; DNA: TGTGCCAGCAGCGTAGGTAGTAGCGGCACAGATACGCAGTATTTT; CDR3: CASSVGSSGTDTQYF
J: TRBJ2-7; V: TRBV15; length: 15; size: -; D: -; DNA: TGTGCCACCAGCCCCCGGAGGGGAGGAAACTACGAGCAGTACTTC; CDR3: CATSPRRGGNYEQYF
J: TRBJ1-5; V: TRBV4-1; length: 15; size: few; D: -; DNA: TGCGCCAGCAGCCCCCGAAACTCAGGACAGCAGCCCCAGCATTTT; CDR3: CASSPRNSGQQPQHF
J: TRBJ2-1; V: TRBV27; length: 11; size: -; D: -; DNA: TGTGCCAGCAGTTTCAGGGGTGAGCAGTTCTTC; CDR3: CASSFRGEQFF
J: TRBJ2-1; V: TRBV4-1; length: 15; size: -; D: TRBD2; DNA: TGCGCCAGCAGCCAAGGGGCGGGAGCCTACAATGAGCAGTTCTTC; CDR3: CASSQGAGAYNEQFF
J: TRBJ2-1; V: TRBV27; length: 15; size: -; D: -; DNA: TGTGCCAGCAGTCATACCCCCGCAGTGTACAATGAGCAGTTCTTC; CDR3: CASSHTPAVYNEQFF
J: TRBJ2-5; V: TRBV21-1; length: 14; size: -; D: -; DNA: TGTGCCAGCAGCAAAGTGGAGGGCCAAGAGACCCAGTACTTC; CDR3: CASSKVEGQETQYF
J: TRBJ2-7; V: TRBV27; length: 17; size: -; D: TRBD2; DNA: TGTGCCAGCAGTCCCCCCACTAGCGGGAGGGTATGGAAGGAGCAGTACTTC; CDR3: CASSPPTSGRVWKEQYF
J: TRBJ2-1; V: TRBV11-2; length: 14; size: -; D: TRBD2; DNA: TGTGCCAGCAGCGACCCTAGCGGGAGCGATGAGCAGTTCTTC; CDR3: CASSDPSGSDEQFF